This TCR beta chain was captured in a study of blood T cells in healthy people across ages. The study recruited healthy Caucasian donors from Russia who were aged about 6 to 95. No fewer than 5.5 micrograms of total RNA were isolated from every sample. Points on this clonotype: The antigen is not known.

Study-wide results and caveats: A roughly linear fall in TCR beta diversity per million T cells was seen with increasing age. Conclusively comparing naive with antigen-experienced cells was impossible with unsorted PBMCs.

Germline V gene sequence: CDR1 DFQATT, CDR2 SNEGSKA (reference sequence). This CDR3 has 14 residues. J lost 2 bases, V lost 2 bases, and 3 bases had no gene match. A second roughly 7 to 11 cycle PCR used barcoded and J-beta primers. TCRdb recomputed calls from the 5' RACE reads with MiXCR, one row per CDR3 protein. Altogether 540,000 or so distinct CDR3 sequences are present, 27% being singletons, with the ten largest covering around 20%. The clonotype comes from a woman between 70 and 85 years old in good health. Material for sequencing was blood. The chain recombines TRBV20-1 with TRBJ2-5, with 9 nucleotides matching TRBD1. The chain's CDR3 is CSARTGGQQETQYF. CDR3 in DNA: TGCAGTGCTAGAACAGGGGGCCAACAAGAGACCCAGTACTTC.